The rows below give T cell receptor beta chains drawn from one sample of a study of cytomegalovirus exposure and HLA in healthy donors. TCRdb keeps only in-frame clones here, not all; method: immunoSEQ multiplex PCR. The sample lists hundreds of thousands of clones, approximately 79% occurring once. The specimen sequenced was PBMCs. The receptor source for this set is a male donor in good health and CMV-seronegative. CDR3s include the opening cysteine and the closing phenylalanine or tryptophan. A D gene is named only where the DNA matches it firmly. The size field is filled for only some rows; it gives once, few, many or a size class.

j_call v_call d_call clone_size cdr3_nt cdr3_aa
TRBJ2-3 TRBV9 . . TGTGCCAGCAGCGTAGGGGCAGGGAACGGAGGCACAGATACGCAGTATTTT CASSVGAGNGGTDTQYF
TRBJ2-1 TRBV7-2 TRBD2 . TGTGCCAGCAGCAAAACACTAGCGGACTCCTACAATGAGCAGTTCTTC CASSKTLADSYNEQFF
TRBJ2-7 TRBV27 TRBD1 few TGTGCCAGCAGTCCCCTTGGACAGGGGGCGCGGGAGCAGTACTTC CASSPLGQGAREQYF
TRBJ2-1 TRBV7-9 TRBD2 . TGTGCCAGCAGCTTACTAGCGGGAGTAGATGAGCAGTTCTTC CASSLLAGVDEQFF
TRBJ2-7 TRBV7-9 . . TGTGCCAGCAGCTCTTACTCCTACGAGCAGTACTTC CASSSYSYEQYF
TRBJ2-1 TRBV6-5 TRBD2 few TGTGCCAGCAGTTACGGGTTAGCGGGTAGGGGTGAGCAGTTCTTC CASSYGLAGRGEQFF
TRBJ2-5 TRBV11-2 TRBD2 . TGTGCCAGCAGCGGGACTAGGAACCAAGAGACCCAGTACTTC CASSGTRNQETQYF
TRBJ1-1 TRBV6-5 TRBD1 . TGTGCCAGCAGTTACGGGGACAGCCACACTGAAGCTTTCTTT CASSYGDSHTEAFF
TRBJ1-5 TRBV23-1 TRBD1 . TGCGCCAGCAGTCACACGGTGACAGGGAGCAATCAGCCCCAGCATTTT CASSHTVTGSNQPQHF
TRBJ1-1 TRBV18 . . TGTGCCAGCTCACCTCCGCGGGACGGGATTGAAGCTTTCTTT CASSPPRDGIEAFF
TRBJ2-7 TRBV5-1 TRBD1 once TGCGCCAGCAGCTTGGTGTCCCCCAATGACAGGGTGGACGAGCAGTACTTC CASSLVSPNDRVDEQYF
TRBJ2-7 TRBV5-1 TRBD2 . TGCGCCAGCAGAGGGACTAGCTACGAGCAGTACTTC CASRGTSYEQYF
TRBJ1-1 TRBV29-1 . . TGCAGCGTCCCGGGGGAAGCTTTCTTT CSVPGEAFF
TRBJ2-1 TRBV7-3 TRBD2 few TGTGCCAGCAGCTTACGTCCTACTACTAGCGGGAGAGACAATGAGCAGTTCTTC CASSLRPTTSGRDNEQFF
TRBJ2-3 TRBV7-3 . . TGTGCCAGCAGCTTAAGAGGGGACTGGGGCGGAGATACGCAGTATTTT CASSLRGDWGGDTQYF
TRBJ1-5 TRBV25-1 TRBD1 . TGTGCCAGCCCCGGGACAGCTAGCTATAGCAATCAGCCCCAGCATTTT CASPGTASYSNQPQHF
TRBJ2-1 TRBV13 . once TGTGCCAGCAGCAGCACCAGGGCGCGGGAGCAGTTCTTC CASSSTRAREQFF
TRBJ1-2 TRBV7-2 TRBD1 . TGTGCCAGCAGCCCCGGGACAGGGTTCTATGGCTACACCTTC CASSPGTGFYGYTF
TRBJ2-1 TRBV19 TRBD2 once TGTGCCAGTAGTGGGACTAGCGGGAGGGCCGAGCAGTTCTTC CASSGTSGRAEQFF
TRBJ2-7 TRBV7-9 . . TGTGCCAGCACCGAAAGCGGAAGGGTCCACGAGCAGTACTTC CASTESGRVHEQYF
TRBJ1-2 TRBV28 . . TGTGCCAGCAGTTTCGAACAACGGGGATATGGCTACACCTTC CASSFEQRGYGYTF
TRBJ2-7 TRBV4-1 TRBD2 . TGCGCCAGCAGCCAATCCCCGTTGGGACTAGCGGGACCCAGCTCCTACGAGCAGTACTTC CASSQSPLGLAGPSSYEQYF
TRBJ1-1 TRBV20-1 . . TGCAGGGGGGCTGCCTCCACTGAAGCTTTCTTT CRGAASTEAFF
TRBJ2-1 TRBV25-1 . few TGTGCCAGCACTTCCGACTTGTATGAGCAGTTCTTC CASTSDLYEQFF
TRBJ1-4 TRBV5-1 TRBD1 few TGCGCCAGCAGCCCCGACGTCCCGGGACAGGCCGGGGGGGAAAAACTGTTTTTT CASSPDVPGQAGGEKLFF
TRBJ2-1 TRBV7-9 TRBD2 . TGTGCCAGCAGGCCGACTAGCGGGAGGTCAAATGAGCAGTTCTTC CASRPTSGRSNEQFF
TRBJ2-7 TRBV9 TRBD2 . TGTGCCAGCAGCGTAGGGGGAGCGGGAGGCATCTACGAGCAGTACTTC CASSVGGAGGIYEQYF
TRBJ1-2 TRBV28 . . TGTGCCAGCAGTGCTGACAGCTATGGCTACACCTTC CASSADSYGYTF
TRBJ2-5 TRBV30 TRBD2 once TGTGCCTGGACCGGGGGGGAGACCCAGTACTTC CAWTGGETQYF
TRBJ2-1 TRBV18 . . TGTGCCAGCTCCCGTAGCGGAGTGGGGTATGAGCAGTTCTTC CASSRSGVGYEQFF
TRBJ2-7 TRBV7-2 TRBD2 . TGTGCCAGCAGCCTATCGGGACTAGCGCTCAGGGGCTACGAGCAGTACTTC CASSLSGLALRGYEQYF
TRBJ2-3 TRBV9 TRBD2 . TGTGCCAGCAGCGTAGGGGGGGGTGCGGGAAGCACAGATACGCAGTATTTT CASSVGGGAGSTDTQYF
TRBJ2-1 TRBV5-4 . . TGTGCCAGCAGCTTAGGCCAGGGTGATGAGCAGTTCTTC CASSLGQGDEQFF
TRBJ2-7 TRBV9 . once TGTGCCAGCAGCCCAGGGAGGGGGGCCTACGAGCAGTACTTC CASSPGRGAYEQYF
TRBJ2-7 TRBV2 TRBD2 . TGTGCCAGCAGTGATGGAACTAGCGGGAGTTACGAGCAGTACTTC CASSDGTSGSYEQYF
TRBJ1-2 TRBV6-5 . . TGTGCCAGCCGACTGGGGCAGGCCGGTCAGGGCTACACCTTC CASRLGQAGQGYTF
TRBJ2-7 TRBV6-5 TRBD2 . TGTGCCAGCAGTTCCTCCGGGACTACCTCCTACGAGCAGTACTTC CASSSSGTTSYEQYF
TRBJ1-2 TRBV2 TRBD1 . TGTGCCAGCAGTAGACAGGGTTCGGACGGCTACACCTTC CASSRQGSDGYTF
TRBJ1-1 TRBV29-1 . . TGCAGCGTTGTACAGGGTCTGGCTGAAGCTTTCTTT CSVVQGLAEAFF
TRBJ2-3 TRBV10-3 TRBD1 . TGTGCCATCAGTGATACAGGGGCAGCGGATACGCAGTATTTT CAISDTGAADTQYF
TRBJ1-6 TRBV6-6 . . TGTGCCAGCAGTTACTCGGGGAGCTCACCCCTCCACTTT CASSYSGSSPLHF
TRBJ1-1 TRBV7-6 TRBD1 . TGTGCCAGCAGCATGGAGGGGGCGCGGTTAGCTGAAGCTTTCTTT CASSMEGARLAEAFF
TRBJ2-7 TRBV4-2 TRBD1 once TGTGCCAGCAGCCAAGGACAGGGGGATTACGAGCAGTACTTC CASSQGQGDYEQYF
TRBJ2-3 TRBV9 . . TGTGCCAGCAGTCCAGTCACAGATACGCAGTATTTT CASSPVTDTQYF
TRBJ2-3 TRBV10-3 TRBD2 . TGTGCCATCAGGGAGCGGGGGGTTAGCACAGATACGCAGTATTTT CAIRERGVSTDTQYF
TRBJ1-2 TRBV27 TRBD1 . TGTGCCAGCAGTCCGGACAGGGGAGGCTATGGCTACACCTTC CASSPDRGGYGYTF
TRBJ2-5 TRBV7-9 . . TGTGCCAGCAGCTTATCTACAGGGAGGGCAGAGACCCAGTACTTC CASSLSTGRAETQYF
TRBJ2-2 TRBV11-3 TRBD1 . TGTGCCAGCAGCTTAGGGGTTCCAGGGGGTATCTACACCGGGGAGCTGTTTTTT CASSLGVPGGIYTGELFF
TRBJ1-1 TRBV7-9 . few TGTGCCAGCAGCTTTTACGGGGAAGTCGCTGAAGCTTTCTTT CASSFYGEVAEAFF
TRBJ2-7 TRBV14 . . TGTGCCAGCAGCCTATTCCGGGACAAGCACTACGAGCAGTACTTC CASSLFRDKHYEQYF
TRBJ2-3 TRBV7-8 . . TGTGCCAGCAGCCCCGGGGCAGATACGCAGTATTTT CASSPGADTQYF
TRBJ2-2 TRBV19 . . TGTGCCAGTAGTATTGGGAGACCGAACACCGGGGAGCTGTTTTTT CASSIGRPNTGELFF
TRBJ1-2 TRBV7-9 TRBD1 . TGTGCCAGCAGCTTACTCCGGGACAGGGGTGATGGCTACACCTTC CASSLLRDRGDGYTF
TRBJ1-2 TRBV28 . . TGTGCCAGCACTCTGCTCCAGGGCGTCTATGGCTACACCTTC CASTLLQGVYGYTF
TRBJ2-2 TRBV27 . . TGTGCCGGGCCGAGAGCCGGGGAGCTGTTTTTT CAGPRAGELFF
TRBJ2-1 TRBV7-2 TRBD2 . TGTGCCAGCAGCCCGACGGGGGGGCAGGGTTACAATGAGCAGTTCTTC CASSPTGGQGYNEQFF
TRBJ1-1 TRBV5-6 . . TGTGCCAGCAGCTTACTACAGGGATCGAACACTGAAGCTTTCTTT CASSLLQGSNTEAFF
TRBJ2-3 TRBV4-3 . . TGCGCCAGCAGCCCAAACTCGCCCTCCACAGATACGCAGTATTTT CASSPNSPSTDTQYF